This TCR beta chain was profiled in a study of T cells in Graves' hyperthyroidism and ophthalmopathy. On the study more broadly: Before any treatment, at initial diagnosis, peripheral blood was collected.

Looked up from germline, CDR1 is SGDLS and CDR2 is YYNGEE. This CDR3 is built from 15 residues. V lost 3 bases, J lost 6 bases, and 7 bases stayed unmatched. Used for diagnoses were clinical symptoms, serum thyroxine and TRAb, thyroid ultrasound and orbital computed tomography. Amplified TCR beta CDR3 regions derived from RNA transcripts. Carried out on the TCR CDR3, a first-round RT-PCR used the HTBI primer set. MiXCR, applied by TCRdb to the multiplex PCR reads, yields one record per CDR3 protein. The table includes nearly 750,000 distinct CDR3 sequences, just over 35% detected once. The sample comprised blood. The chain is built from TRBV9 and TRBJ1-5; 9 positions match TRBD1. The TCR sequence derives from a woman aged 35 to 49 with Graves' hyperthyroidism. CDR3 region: CASSGTGEWGQPQHF. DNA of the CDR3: TGTGCCAGCAGCGGGACAGGGGAATGGGGTCAGCCCCAGCATTTT.